This T cell receptor (beta chain) was documented in a study of shared clonotypes between healthy human individuals. Study-wide results and caveats: Represented diversity (both genetic and exposure-history) was limited by the small number of donors.

The CDR3 covers 13 residues. V dropped 4 bases and J dropped 5 bases, with 8 bases sitting between them. In germline, CDR1 is MGHRA, CDR2 YSYEKL. A note on this clone: What it recognizes is unknown.

An assay was performed, and its level was deep. Measured with immunoSEQ multiplex PCR; TCRdb has only the in-frame clones, and not every one. Of approximately 100,000 clones in the sample, approximately 70% were seen once. This chain uses TRBV4-1 with TRBJ2-2; D not certain. This TCR was sampled from a woman in her twenties or thirties in good health. Sequences were obtained from memory CD8+ T cells sorted from blood. Described subset: CD45RO+ cells pooled with CCR7-negative TemRA cells. CDR3 loop: CASSPLLTGELFF. The CDR3 coding sequence is TGCGCCAGCAGCCCTTTACTAACCGGGGAGCTGTTTTTT.